What follows are 32 T cell receptor beta chains derived from one specimen sequenced in a study of CD8+ T cells in alopecia areata. Extraction of RNA preceded its reverse transcription into cDNA, which served as the sequencing template. The data were produced by immunoSEQ multiplex PCR, yet TCRdb's version contains in-frame clones alone and is incomplete. The profile shows 200,000 to 250,000 clones, 50% to 60% of them singletons. The treatment denotes: oral pan-JAK inhibitor, 5-10 mg twice daily. The sequencing used CD4+ T cells sorted from blood, collected at week 4, from a patient treated with tofacitinib. Receptor source: a human donor with alopecia areata.

This clone was observed a handful of times. The V call is TRBV5-1, the J call TRBJ2-7, with TRBD2 identical over 7 bases. CDR3 size: 15 residues. CDR1 and CDR2 from the germline V gene are SGHRS and YFSETQ. The ends lost 0 bases at V and 2 bases at J; junction bases unmatched: 5. The CDR3 DNA sequence: TGCGCCAGCAGCTTGGAAACGGGGGGAACCTACGAGCAGTACTTC. This sequence encodes CASSLETGGTYEQYF.

The CDR3 is CSGDPWEGLTFYGYTF. The CDR3 nucleotides are TGCAGCGGGGATCCCTGGGAGGGGCTCACCTTTTATGGCTACACCTTC. This chain joins TRBV29-1 and TRBJ1-2; D might be TRBD1 (5 bases). V lost 7 bases and J 5 bases, leaving 26 bases between the germline ends. The CDR3 totals 16 residues. Germline V gives CDR1 SQVTM, CDR2 ANQGSEA.

The chain recombines TRBV6-5 with TRBJ2-5; D is ambiguous. Germline V lookup: CDR1 MNHEY, CDR2 SVGAGI. CDR3 length: 13 residues. V was clipped by 4 bases and J by 5 bases, with 11 bases between them. CDR3 sequence (DNA): TGTGCCAGCAGTTTTAACCCAATGGAGACCCAGTACTTC. The encoded protein is CASSFNPMETQYF.

J is TRBJ1-2 and V is TRBV5-1; D not certain. The CDR3 spans 14 residues. Trimming shortened V by 1 base and J by 4 bases, and 11 bases separated the two germline ends. From germline, CDR1 is SGHRS and CDR2 YFSETQ. The CDR3, as DNA: TGCGCCAGCAGCTTGACAGAGCCCTTCTATGGCTACACCTTC. This encodes CASSLTEPFYGYTF.

The chain employs TRBV7-3 and TRBJ2-3; TRBD1 agrees at 7 bases. CDR3 size: 16 residues. Germline V lookup: CDR1 SGHTA, CDR2 FQGTGA. With V trimmed by 5 bases and J by 0 bases, 8 bases remained unmatched. CDR3 bases: TGTGCCAGCAGCCCGAATCACAGGGGAAGCACAGATACGCAGTATTTT. Its protein is CASSPNHRGSTDTQYF.

The gene calls are TRBV2 and TRBJ1-2; D not resolved. CDR1 and CDR2 from the germline V gene are SNHLY and FYNNEI. The length of the CDR3 is 12 residues. Deletions cut 5 bases from V and 2 bases from J, with 6 bases between. As DNA, the CDR3 is TGTGCCAGCAGTCCCGGGAACTATGGCTACACCTTC. Translating gives CASSPGNYGYTF.

The rearrangement links TRBV9 to TRBJ2-7; TRBD1 matches 9 bases. V was clipped by 0 bases and J by 5 bases; unmatched bases: 6. This CDR3 has 15 amino acids. CDR1 SGDLS and CDR2 YYNGEE come from the germline V gene. CDR3 sequence (DNA): TGTGCCAGCAGCGTAGCGGCGGACAGGGGCCACGAGCAGTACTTC. Protein sequence: CASSVAADRGHEQYF.

J is TRBJ2-7 and V is TRBV5-1; 10 bases agree with TRBD1. Germline V gene sequence: CDR1 SGHRS, CDR2 YFSETQ. With V trimmed by 3 bases and J by 3 bases, 9 bases remained unmatched. The CDR3 is made up of 16 amino acids. CDR3 bases: TGCGCCAGCAGCTCCCTAAGGGACAGGGGATACTACGAGCAGTACTTC. It specifies CASSSLRDRGYYEQYF. The full variable domain, completed using reference TRBV5-1 and TRBJ2-7, is KAGVTQTPRYLIKTRGQQVTLSCSPISGHRSVSWYQQTPGQGLQFLFEYFSETQRNKGNFPGRFSGRQFSNSRSEMNVSTLELGDSALYLCASSSLRDRGYYEQYFGPGTRLTVT.

The rearrangement joins TRBV14 to TRBJ1-2; D is uncertain. CDR3 length equals 12 residues. Germline assignment: CDR1 SGHDN and CDR2 FVKESK. The V and J ends lost 0 bases and 9 bases respectively, with 8 bases between them. CDR3 DNA sequence: TGTGCCAGCAGCCAAGATTTCGGGAGCTACACCTTC. Protein sequence: CASSQDFGSYTF.

The chain links TRBV5-6 to TRBJ2-7; D ambiguous. V was cut by 3 bases and J by 3 bases, with 25 bases left in between. Germline V gene lookup returns CDR1 SGHDT and CDR2 YYEEEE. The CDR3 totals 18 residues. CDR3 amino acids: CASSSLRTDRSQYYEQYF. Here the CDR3 DNA reads TGTGCCAGCAGCTCACTCCGGACGGATCGAAGCCAGTACTACGAGCAGTACTTC.

The chain joins TRBV25-1 to TRBJ2-7; possible D gene TRBD1, 6 bases. Germline loops: CDR1 MGHDK, CDR2 SYGVNS. V was shortened by 8 bases and J by 2 bases, with 16 bases between the two germline ends. This CDR3 spans 14 amino acids. CDR3 DNA sequence: TGTGCCAGCCAAGCCAGGGGTAACACCTACGAGCAGTACTTC. Its protein is CASQARGNTYEQYF.

This clone was counted only a few times. As DNA, the CDR3 is TGTGCCAGCAGTCCCCACTTAGGGGCAGCCAAAAACATTCAGTACTTC. It codes for CASSPHLGAAKNIQYF. V gene TRBV28 combines with J gene TRBJ2-4, with a tentative D call TRBD1 (5 bases). Trimming took off 5 bases at V and 0 bases at J, with 14 bases between the two ends. Germline values: CDR1 MDHEN, CDR2 SYDVKM. The CDR3 sequence is 16 residues long.

V and J are TRBV5-1 and TRBJ2-7; D remains unclear. Germline CDR1 reads SGHRS; CDR2 reads YFSETQ. Trimming pared 0 bases from V and 1 base from J, leaving 5 bases between. The CDR3 totals 13 residues. This CDR3 reads CASSLVSSYEQYF. The DNA of the CDR3 is TGCGCCAGCAGCTTGGTCAGTTCCTACGAGCAGTACTTC.

With regard to this clone: This sample also contains other DNA sequences that code for the same CDR3. The CDR3 is CASSVGQGAGGYTF. The CDR3 DNA follows: TGTGCCAGCAGCGTAGGGCAGGGGGCTGGAGGCTACACCTTC. The rearrangement uses TRBV9 and TRBJ1-2; 8 bases align to TRBD1. There are 14 residues in the CDR3. The germline V gene has CDR1 SGDLS and CDR2 YYNGEE. Unmatched junction bases numbered 6, after V lost 0 bases and J lost 8 bases. The entire variable domain, with the rest obtained from reference TRBV9 and TRBJ1-2, is as follows: DSGVTQTPKHLITATGQRVTLRCSPRSGDLSVYWYQQSLDQGLQFLIQYYNGEERAKGNILERFSAQQFPDLHSELNLSSLELGDSALYFCASSVGQGAGGYTFGSGTRLTVV.

This chain joins TRBV2 and TRBJ1-6, with TRBD1 as a possible D gene (6 bases). Trimming pared 8 bases from V and 9 bases from J, leaving 14 bases between. Germline V gene sequence: CDR1 SNHLY, CDR2 FYNNEI. The CDR3 totals 13 residues. The CDR3 sequence: CASQAGVGSPLHF. The DNA of the CDR3 is TGTGCCAGCCAAGCAGGGGTAGGTTCACCCCTCCACTTT.

The chain carries TRBV5-6 and TRBJ2-7; TRBD1 matches 10 bases. The CDR3 spans 14 residues. Germline V CDR1 and CDR2: SGHDT, YYEEEE. Losses at the gene ends were 2 bases for V and 6 bases for J; bases not matched to a gene: 5. CDR3 nucleotides: TGTGCCAGCAGCTTCCTGACAGGGGGCGGCGAGCAGTACTTC. It codes for CASSFLTGGGEQYF. Complete variable domain (other parts from reference TRBV5-6 and TRBJ2-7): DAGVTQSPTHLIKTRGQQVTLRCSPKSGHDTVSWYQQALGQGPQFIFQYYEEEERQRGNFPDRFSGHQFPNYSSELNVNALLLGDSALYLCASSFLTGGGEQYFGPGTRLTVT.

This clone was counted ten times or more. The chain is built from TRBV29-1 and TRBJ2-1, with TRBD1 matching over 10 bases. The CDR3 contains 15 residues. V lost 1 base and J lost 8; bases outside the gene matches: 8. The germline gives CDR1 SQVTM, CDR2 ANQGSEA. The CDR3 nucleotides are TGCAGCGTTGAAGTCCTCCGGGACAGGGGCGATGAGCAGTTCTTC. This translates into CSVEVLRDRGDEQFF.

The chain is built from TRBV29-1 and TRBJ1-4, with 8 bases matching TRBD1. The CDR3 runs 14 residues. CDR1 and CDR2 (germline): SQVTM, ANQGSEA. V gave up 7 bases and J gave up 8 bases; unmatched junction bases: 12. The CDR3 nucleotides read TGCAGCGCTTATTTGGACAGGGTAGGGGAAAAACTGTTTTTT. Translated: CSAYLDRVGEKLFF. The full variable domain, in which reference TRBV29-1 and TRBJ1-4 provide the parts outside the CDR3, is SAVISQKPSRDICQRGTSLTIQCQVDSQVTMMFWYRQQPGQSLTLIATANQGSEATYESGFVIDKFPISRPNLTFSTLTVSNMSPEDSSIYLCSAYLDRVGEKLFFGSGTQLSVL.

The chain links TRBV6-5 to TRBJ2-3; D uncertain. The length of the CDR3 is 14 residues. The ends were cut back, 0 bases at V and 9 bases at J, with 13 bases in the middle. CDR1 and CDR2 (germline): MNHEY, SVGAGI. The CDR3 protein is CASSYSVRPDTQYF. CDR3 nucleotides: TGTGCCAGCAGTTACTCGGTTCGTCCGGACACGCAGTATTTT.

This clone came up a few times. This chain links TRBV29-1 with TRBJ2-2, with D perhaps matching TRBD1 (6 bases). Trimming left V 6 bases short and J 2 bases short, with 10 bases between. CDR1 is SQVTM, CDR2 ANQGSEA, per germline. The CDR3 spans 13 residues. The CDR3 region has the DNA TGCAGCGTAGGACAGATAAACACCGGGGAGCTGTTTTTT. Amino acids: CSVGQINTGELFF.

The CDR3 nucleotides read TGTGCCAGCAGGCCGCCGGGACAGAGGATCTCACCTTACACTGAAGCTTTCTTT. Protein product: CASRPPGQRISPYTEAFF. J is TRBJ1-1 and V is TRBV7-2; 7 nucleotides match TRBD1. CDR1 is SGHTA, CDR2 FQGNSA, per germline. The CDR3 extends over 18 amino acids. Trimming cost V 6 bases and J 3 bases; bases outside gene matches: 19.

This chain joins TRBV29-1 and TRBJ1-1; no clear D. CDR1 is SQVTM, CDR2 ANQGSEA, per germline. Trimming took off 4 bases at V and 1 base at J, with 10 bases between the two ends. CDR3 size: 13 residues. The CDR3 protein is CSVVRFENTEAFF. CDR3 bases: TGCAGCGTTGTTAGGTTCGAGAACACTGAAGCTTTCTTT.

This clone was seen a handful of times. J is TRBJ1-2 and V is TRBV5-1; D call uncertain. The CDR3 extends over 12 amino acids. Germline V CDR1 and CDR2: SGHRS, YFSETQ. Trimming shortened V by 4 bases and J by 2 bases, and 6 bases separated the two germline ends. The CDR3 protein is CASSGENYGYTF. The CDR3 region has the DNA TGCGCCAGCAGCGGTGAGAACTATGGCTACACCTTC.

The rearrangement links TRBV4-3 to TRBJ2-3; the D is unclear. The V end lost 0 bases, the J end lost 0 bases, and 4 bases lay between the germline ends. CDR1 and CDR2 from the germline V gene are LGHNA and YSLEER. The CDR3 is 14 amino acids. The CDR3 here is CASSQDASTDTQYF. CDR3 sequence (DNA): TGCGCCAGCAGCCAAGATGCCAGCACAGATACGCAGTATTTT.

Here the CDR3 DNA reads TGTGCCAGCAGTTATGGGAAGCATCAGCCCCAGCATTTT. As protein: CASSYGKHQPQHF. The chain employs TRBV6-5 and TRBJ1-5, with D unresolved. Germline CDR1 and CDR2: MNHEY and SVGAGI. The CDR3 contains 13 residues. Trimming took off 3 bases at V and 5 bases at J, with 8 bases between the two ends.

This clone showed up just a few times. This chain uses TRBV7-2 with TRBJ2-1; D is perhaps TRBD1 or TRBD2 (5 bases each). The CDR3 loop spans 14 amino acids. Germline assignment: CDR1 SGHTA and CDR2 FQGNSA. V dropped 8 bases and J dropped 6 bases, with 17 bases sitting between them. CDR3: CASGRGPRANEQFF. Here the CDR3 DNA reads TGTGCCAGCGGCCGGGGACCGAGGGCCAATGAGCAGTTCTTC.

This clone showed up just a few times. The chain combines TRBV27 with TRBJ2-7; no firm D call. Per germline, CDR1 MNHEY and CDR2 SMNVEV (reference sequence). V lost 5 bases to trimming and J lost 2 bases, with 13 bases between them. The CDR3 contains 14 residues. As DNA, the CDR3 is TGTGCCAGCAGTGAATACGACGGGCCCTACGAGCAGTACTTC. Its translation: CASSEYDGPYEQYF.

This chain joins TRBV10-3 and TRBJ2-2; perhaps TRBD1 as D (6 bases). V dropped 6 bases and J dropped 1 base, with 12 bases sitting between them. The germline V gene encodes CDR1 ENHRY and CDR2 SYGVKD. This CDR3 comprises 15 residues. The CDR3 region is CAIRGPGQNTGELFF. The CDR3 DNA reads TGTGCCATCAGGGGGCCGGGACAGAACACCGGGGAGCTGTTTTTT.

The chain joins TRBV29-1 to TRBJ1-1, with D hard to call. Germline lookup yields CDR1 SQVTM and CDR2 ANQGSEA. With 5 bases removed from V and 1 base from J, the gap between germline ends came to 14 bases. This CDR3 contains 14 residues. This CDR3 reads CSVWIPPENTEAFF. For the CDR3, the DNA is TGCAGCGTTTGGATCCCTCCAGAGAACACTGAAGCTTTCTTT. The complete variable domain, with remaining parts taken from reference TRBV29-1 and TRBJ1-1, reads SAVISQKPSRDICQRGTSLTIQCQVDSQVTMMFWYRQQPGQSLTLIATANQGSEATYESGFVIDKFPISRPNLTFSTLTVSNMSPEDSSIYLCSVWIPPENTEAFFGQGTRLTVV.

The chain uses TRBV30 and TRBJ2-5, with D perhaps assigned TRBD1 or TRBD2 (5 bases each). Per the germline V gene, CDR1 is GTSNPN and CDR2 is SVGIG (reference sequence). This CDR3 contains 15 residues. V shed 4 bases and J shed 2 bases, with 17 bases lying between them. CDR3 residues: CAWKGDSRGQETQYF. The CDR3, as DNA: TGTGCCTGGAAAGGGGATTCACGAGGGCAAGAGACCCAGTACTTC. The full variable domain, in which reference TRBV30 and TRBJ2-5 provide the parts outside the CDR3, is SQTIHQWPATLVQPVGSPLSLECTVEGTSNPNLYWYRQAAGRGLQLLFYSVGIGQISSEVPQNLSASRPQDRQFILSSKKLLLSDSGFYLCAWKGDSRGQETQYFGPGTRLLVL.

This chain connects TRBV9 to TRBJ1-2; D gene unclear. Germline V lookup: CDR1 SGDLS, CDR2 YYNGEE. The CDR3 has 15 amino acids. Trimming stripped 8 bases from V and 8 bases from J, with 25 bases between. The CDR3 nucleotides are TGTGCCAGTAGGGCGACCGGAGGGTCCGCGGGAGGCTACACCTTC. Translating gives CASRATGGSAGGYTF. The full variable domain, completed using reference TRBV9 and TRBJ1-2, is DSGVTQTPKHLITATGQRVTLRCSPRSGDLSVYWYQQSLDQGLQFLIQYYNGEERAKGNILERFSAQQFPDLHSELNLSSLELGDSALYFCASRATGGSAGGYTFGSGTRLTVV.

The chain carries TRBV30 and TRBJ1-1, with a weak D call TRBD1 (5 bases). Germline CDR1 reads GTSNPN; CDR2 reads SVGIG (reference sequence). V lost 5 bases and J 4 bases, leaving 14 bases between the germline ends. The CDR3 spans 13 residues. CDR3 nucleotides: TGTGCCTGGTTAATCCCAGGGACCACTGAAGCTTTCTTT. It specifies CAWLIPGTTEAFF.